This T cell receptor beta chain was found in a study of blood T cell repertoires in COVID-19. Study summary: Acute-phase and convalescent COVID-19 samples originated in the United States, Italy and Spain. From T cells, B-cell-depleted T cells, or PBMCs came the material, which was cDNA or gDNA.

Original analysis: Cell counts per sample came from amplifying reference gene primers. Data came from immunoSEQ multiplex PCR; TCRdb stores just in-frame clones and leaves some out. Clone size and V and J calls were adopted from that table, with D and trimming inferred from the DNA. The sample holds about 230,000 clones, about nine tenths seen once. Seattle enrolled patients during active infection and tracked them longitudinally. Germline CDR1 reads ENHRY; CDR2 reads SYGVKD. The CDR3 has 14 residues. Trimming stripped 7 bases from V and 0 bases from J, with 13 bases between. The chain joins TRBV10-3 to TRBJ2-7, with a tentative D call TRBD2 (5 bases). The sequenced material came from peripheral blood. The TCR originated in a man between 50 and 59 years old with COVID-19, enrolled during active disease. The CDR3 DNA sequence: TGTGCCATCAATTCGGGAACAGTCTCCTACGAGCAGTACTTC. Protein product: CAINSGTVSYEQYF.